This passage covers 30 T cell receptor beta chains from one sample sequenced in a study of graft-versus-host responses after intestinal transplantation. No cognate antigen is known for these TCRs. The method was immunoSEQ multiplex PCR; TCRdb's version includes in-frame clones alone and lacks a portion of them. The repertoire holds about 94,000 clones, with roughly 91% as singletons. The sequencing here drew on unstimulated CD8+ T cells sorted from spleen or lymph node cells, taken before intestinal transplant. The source is a human donor who received an intestinal transplant.

V gene TRBV7-6 combines with J gene TRBJ2-7, with TRBD2 matching over 9 bases. The ends lost 5 bases at V and 0 bases at J; junction bases unmatched: 14. Per germline, CDR1 SGHVS and CDR2 FNYEAQ. The CDR3 is made up of 18 amino acids. The CDR3 sequence is CASSPGGAGGSSSYEQYF. The CDR3 coding sequence is TGTGCCAGCAGCCCCGGCGGAGCGGGAGGTTCCAGCTCCTACGAGCAGTACTTC.

The rearrangement uses TRBV28 and TRBJ2-3; D is ambiguous. This CDR3 has 13 amino acids. Germline V lookup: CDR1 MDHEN, CDR2 SYDVKM. CDR3 nucleotides: TGTGTCACCAACGAGGCCTCCACAGATACGCAGTATTTT. It codes for CVTNEASTDTQYF.

J is TRBJ2-7 and V is TRBV27, with D perhaps TRBD1 (5 bases). The CDR3 has 14 amino acids. Trimming removed 6 bases at V and 5 bases at J, with 17 bases between. In germline, CDR1 is MNHEY, CDR2 SMNVEV (reference sequence). As DNA, the CDR3 is TGTGCCAGCAGCCCTCAGGGATGGTGGAACGAGCAGTACTTC. It translates to CASSPQGWWNEQYF.

This chain joins TRBV4-1 and TRBJ2-7; tentative D call: TRBD2 (6 bases). Germline V gene lookup returns CDR1 MGHRA and CDR2 YSYEKL. The CDR3 loop spans 15 amino acids. The V end was cut by 1 base, the J end by 4 bases, with 14 bases between. The CDR3 DNA is TGCGCCAGCAGCCAAGGCCGTGGAGGACTATACGAGCAGTACTTC. Its protein product is CASSQGRGGLYEQYF.

This clone was detected only once. J is TRBJ1-5 and V is TRBV9; D remains ambiguous. V lost 5 bases and J 0 bases, leaving 9 bases between the germline ends. Per germline, CDR1 SGDLS and CDR2 YYNGEE. This CDR3 is 14 amino acids long. CDR3: CASRQDNSNQPQHF. The CDR3 DNA sequence: TGTGCCAGCAGACAAGATAATAGCAATCAGCCCCAGCATTTT. The variable domain in full, with the rest retrieved from reference TRBV9 and TRBJ1-5, is DSGVTQTPKHLITATGQRVTLRCSPRSGDLSVYWYQQSLDQGLQFLIQYYNGEERAKGNILERFSAQQFPDLHSELNLSSLELGDSALYFCASRQDNSNQPQHFGDGTRLSIL.

The CDR3 loop reads CASSLRGSITDTQYF. The CDR3 DNA reads TGTGCCAGCAGCCTTCGTGGGAGTATCACAGATACGCAGTATTTT. The chain is built from TRBV9 and TRBJ2-3, with a possible D match to TRBD2 (5 bases). CDR1 and CDR2 from the germline V gene are SGDLS and YYNGEE. The CDR3 spans 15 residues. The V and J ends lost 4 bases and 2 bases respectively, with 14 bases between them.

As regards this clone: The sample holds other DNA sequences that translate to the same CDR3. The chain employs TRBV30 and TRBJ2-3; a weak D match, TRBD1 (6 bases). V shed 2 bases and J shed 0 bases, with 9 bases lying between them. The germline V gene encodes CDR1 GTSNPN and CDR2 SVGIG (reference sequence). This CDR3 comprises 14 residues. CDR3 region: CAWSSGTSTDTQYF. The CDR3 DNA reads TGTGCCTGGAGTTCCGGGACAAGCACAGATACGCAGTATTTT.

The chain employs TRBV5-1 and TRBJ2-6; 13 bases map to TRBD2. Germline V gives CDR1 SGHRS, CDR2 YFSETQ. This CDR3 has 19 residues. Trimming at V came to 4 bases and at J to 5 bases, leaving 12 bases not matched to a gene. The CDR3 here is CASSTGLAGDPRRANVLTF. The CDR3 region has the DNA TGCGCCAGCAGCACCGGACTAGCGGGAGATCCTCGGAGGGCCAACGTCCTGACTTTC.

The gene calls are TRBV5-1 and TRBJ2-3; 9 nucleotides agree with TRBD1. Germline V gene lookup returns CDR1 SGHRS and CDR2 YFSETQ. V shed 5 bases, J shed 2 bases, and the junction held 9 bases outside the gene matches. The CDR3 contains 16 residues. CDR3 in amino acids: CASSQRGQGITDTQYF. CDR3 DNA: TGCGCCAGCAGTCAACGCGGACAGGGGATCACAGATACGCAGTATTTT.

The chain links TRBV7-9 to TRBJ2-2; tentative D call: TRBD1 (6 bases). Germline V gene data show CDR1 as SEHNR and CDR2 as FQNEAQ (reference sequence). The CDR3 sequence is 17 residues long. Trimming took off 3 bases at V and 1 base at J, with 15 bases between the two ends. Here the CDR3 reads CASSLPGQRVNTGELFF. CDR3 nucleotide sequence: TGTGCCAGCAGCTTGCCGGGACAACGGGTGAACACCGGGGAGCTGTTTTTT.

This clone was seen once. The chain combines TRBV9 with TRBJ2-2, with unresolved D. CDR3 size: 15 residues. Germline V gene data show CDR1 as SGDLS and CDR2 as YYNGEE. The V gene lost 1 base and the J gene lost 1 base, with 8 bases spanning the gap. Written as DNA, the CDR3 is TGTGCCAGCAGCGTACAGAACAAGAACACCGGGGAGCTGTTTTTT. This gives the protein CASSVQNKNTGELFF.

This sequence joins TRBV19 and TRBJ2-1; TRBD1 agrees at 9 bases. This CDR3 has 14 amino acids. The junction had 5 bases not matched to a gene; V was cut back by 7 bases and J by 4 bases. The germline gives CDR1 LNHDA, CDR2 SQIVND (reference sequence). The CDR3 region has the DNA TGTGCCAGTACTCCGGGACAGGGTTACAATGAGCAGTTCTTC. This translates into CASTPGQGYNEQFF.

The rearrangement links TRBV15 to TRBJ1-5; D is possibly TRBD1 (5 bases). The V gene's germline CDR1 is LNHNV and CDR2 YYDKDF (reference sequence). CDR3 length: 17 residues. Trimming shortened V by 0 bases and J by 5 bases, and 17 bases separated the two germline ends. CDR3 sequence reads: CATSRDNPEGRHQPQHF. DNA of the CDR3: TGTGCCACCAGCAGAGATAATCCGGAGGGGAGGCATCAGCCCCAGCATTTT.

The chain joins TRBV19 to TRBJ2-5; 7 bases line up with TRBD1. The CDR3 extends over 16 amino acids. With 7 bases clipped from V and 0 bases from J, the junction kept 11 bases outside the gene matches. Germline V gene lookup returns CDR1 LNHDA and CDR2 SQIVND (reference sequence). The CDR3 here is CASNSKADRDQETQYF. The CDR3 DNA sequence: TGTGCCAGTAACAGTAAAGCCGACAGGGACCAAGAGACCCAGTACTTC. Looking up the rest from reference TRBV19 and TRBJ2-5 gives the full variable domain: DGGITQSPKYLFRKEGQNVTLSCEQNLNHDAMYWYRQDPGQGLRLIYYSQIVNDFQKGDIAEGYSVSREKKESFPLTVTSAQKNPTAFYLCASNSKADRDQETQYFGPGTRLLVL.

This chain joins TRBV5-1 and TRBJ2-7; maybe TRBD2 (6 bases). CDR3 length: 15 amino acids. Between the trimmed V and J ends, which lost 5 bases and 3 bases, there was a span of 18 bases. CDR1 SGHRS and CDR2 YFSETQ come from the germline V gene. CDR3 in DNA: TGCGCCAGCAGGTTCGGGCTCTCCGGGGGCTACGAGCAGTACTTC. This encodes CASRFGLSGGYEQYF.

CDR3 amino acids: CASSHIPGQGSTEAFF. CDR3 DNA: TGCGCCAGCAGCCATATTCCGGGACAGGGGAGCACTGAAGCTTTCTTT. The genes are TRBV4-1 and TRBJ1-1; 10 bases align to TRBD1. Germline V gene sequence: CDR1 MGHRA, CDR2 YSYEKL. The CDR3 consists of 16 residues. The V segment lost 3 bases and the J segment 4 bases; nucleotides outside the gene matches: 8.

This chain connects TRBV5-1 to TRBJ1-1; D call uncertain. Trimming removed 2 bases from V and 0 bases from J, with 11 bases in between. The CDR3 runs 15 residues. Per the germline V gene, CDR1 is SGHRS and CDR2 is YFSETQ. The CDR3 DNA reads as TGCGCCAGCAGCTTCAGTCAGGAAATGAACACTGAAGCTTTCTTT. Translating gives CASSFSQEMNTEAFF. Filled out from reference TRBV5-1 and TRBJ1-1, the complete variable domain reads KAGVTQTPRYLIKTRGQQVTLSCSPISGHRSVSWYQQTPGQGLQFLFEYFSETQRNKGNFPGRFSGRQFSNSRSEMNVSTLELGDSALYLCASSFSQEMNTEAFFGQGTRLTVV.

The V and J genes are TRBV7-9 and TRBJ2-1, with D possibly matching TRBD2 (6 bases). Germline V gene sequence: CDR1 SEHNR, CDR2 FQNEAQ (reference sequence). The ends were cut back, 5 bases at V and 7 bases at J, with 18 bases in the middle. CDR3 length: 15 residues. The CDR3 loop reads CASSAAREPLNEQFF. In DNA form, the CDR3 reads TGTGCCAGCAGCGCCGCCCGGGAGCCCCTGAATGAGCAGTTCTTC.

The chain carries TRBV7-9 and TRBJ1-1; D is perhaps TRBD1 (5 bases). This CDR3 is 13 amino acids long. V lost 9 bases, J lost 11 bases, and 22 bases lay in between. Per the germline V gene, CDR1 is SEHNR and CDR2 is FQNEAQ (reference sequence). CDR3 sequence reads: CASSVPRAVEAFF. CDR3 coding DNA: TGTGCCAGTAGCGTACCCAGGGCTGTGGAGGCTTTCTTT.

This chain links TRBV9 with TRBJ1-1, with 7 bases aligning to TRBD1. The CDR3 spans 16 residues. Per germline, CDR1 SGDLS and CDR2 YYNGEE. With 0 bases clipped from V and 4 bases from J, the junction kept 9 bases outside the gene matches. The CDR3 loop reads CASSVALPTGTTEAFF. CDR3 coding DNA: TGTGCCAGCAGCGTAGCCCTCCCGACAGGGACCACTGAAGCTTTCTTT.

This chain joins TRBV6-5 and TRBJ2-3; D possibly corresponds to TRBD1 (6 bases). V gave up 5 bases and J gave up 3 bases, with 15 bases separating them. The CDR3 has 15 residues. The germline V gene encodes CDR1 MNHEY and CDR2 SVGAGI. For the CDR3, the DNA is TGTGCCAGCAGTAGCCAACCTACAGGGACAGATACGCAGTATTTT. Translated, it gives CASSSQPTGTDTQYF.

J is TRBJ2-1 and V is TRBV19; tentatively, D is TRBD2 (6 bases). The CDR3 is made up of 15 amino acids. The V end was cut by 7 bases, the J end by 4 bases, with 17 bases between. The germline V gene has CDR1 LNHDA and CDR2 SQIVND (reference sequence). CDR3 region: CASTQEGFSYNEQFF. CDR3 nucleotide sequence: TGTGCCAGTACCCAGGAGGGATTTTCATACAATGAGCAGTTCTTC. Full variable domain (missing parts from reference TRBV19 and TRBJ2-1): DGGITQSPKYLFRKEGQNVTLSCEQNLNHDAMYWYRQDPGQGLRLIYYSQIVNDFQKGDIAEGYSVSREKKESFPLTVTSAQKNPTAFYLCASTQEGFSYNEQFFGPGTRLTVL.

The chain has TRBV4-1 and TRBJ2-5; TRBD2 matches 11 bases. This CDR3 has 16 amino acids. CDR1 and CDR2 (germline): MGHRA, YSYEKL. The junction had 6 bases not matched to a gene; V was cut back by 5 bases and J by 1 base. Here the CDR3 DNA reads TGCGCCAGCAGCGGATCGCTAGCGGGGGGCCAAGAGACCCAGTACTTC. It yields the protein CASSGSLAGGQETQYF.

A few counts support this clone. The chain joins TRBV19 to TRBJ2-7, with D possibly being TRBD2 (5 bases). The CDR3 totals 17 residues. CDR1 LNHDA and CDR2 SQIVND come from the germline V gene (reference sequence). With 2 bases removed from V and 5 bases from J, the gap between germline ends came to 22 bases. The CDR3: CASSIRIELLAGHEQYF. The CDR3 DNA reads as TGTGCCAGTAGTATAAGGATTGAACTTCTAGCCGGCCACGAGCAGTACTTC.

The genes are TRBV7-9 and TRBJ1-1, with D tentatively TRBD1 (5 bases). The germline CDR1 and CDR2 sequences are SEHNR and FQNEAQ (reference sequence). Trimming stripped 8 bases from V and 5 bases from J, with 15 bases between. This CDR3 region has 13 residues. In DNA form, the CDR3 reads TGTGCCAGCGGAACGACAGCCCTAACTGAAGCTTTCTTT. Translating gives CASGTTALTEAFF. Full variable domain (missing parts from reference TRBV7-9 and TRBJ1-1): DTGVSQNPRHKITKRGQNVTFRCDPISEHNRLYWYRQTLGQGPEFLTYFQNEAQLEKSRLLSDRFSAERPKGSFSTLEIQRTEQGDSAMYLCASGTTALTEAFFGQGTRLTVV.

J is TRBJ2-7 and V is TRBV7-2; 9 bases align to TRBD2. Germline assignment: CDR1 SGHTA and CDR2 FQGNSA. The ends lost 1 base at V and 2 bases at J; junction bases unmatched: 6. This CDR3 contains 16 residues. The CDR3 DNA sequence: TGTGCCAGCAGCTTAGAGGGGGCTAGCGGGACCTACGAGCAGTACTTC. Amino acids: CASSLEGASGTYEQYF.

The V gene is TRBV7-3, the J gene TRBJ1-2; a possible D gene is TRBD1 (6 bases). CDR3 length: 13 amino acids. Trimming removed 1 base from V and 5 bases from J, with 8 bases in between. Per the germline V gene, CDR1 is SGHTA and CDR2 is FQGTGA. CDR3 DNA sequence: TGTGCCAGCAGCTTAAGGGGGCTATATGGCTACACCTTC. This codes for CASSLRGLYGYTF.

The gene calls are TRBV28 and TRBJ2-2, with D perhaps TRBD1 (6 bases). Per the germline V gene, CDR1 is MDHEN and CDR2 is SYDVKM. Trimming removed 3 bases from V and 2 bases from J, with 7 bases in between. The CDR3 totals 14 residues. The DNA for the CDR3 is TGTGCCAGCAGTTTGGGACACAACACCGGGGAGCTGTTTTTT. This gives the protein CASSLGHNTGELFF. The full variable domain, its missing parts supplied by reference TRBV28 and TRBJ2-2, is DVKVTQSSRYLVKRTGEKVFLECVQDMDHENMFWYRQDPGLGLRLIYFSYDVKMKEKGDIPEGYSVSREKKERFSLILESASTNQTSMYLCASSLGHNTGELFFGEGSRLTVL.

This chain joins TRBV6-1 and TRBJ2-1; 8 nucleotides align to TRBD2. The CDR3 loop spans 13 amino acids. After removal of 6 bases from V and 8 bases from J, the junction contained 6 bases not matched to a gene. Germline CDR1 MNHNS, CDR2 SASEGT. The CDR3 bases are TGTGCCAGCAGGGTGGGACTAGTAGATGAGCAGTTCTTC. Protein sequence: CASRVGLVDEQFF.

The gene calls are TRBV7-8 and TRBJ2-3, with 7 nucleotides matching TRBD1. The CDR3 extends over 16 amino acids. The V gene's germline CDR1 is SGHVS and CDR2 FQNEAQ. The V and J ends lost 4 bases and 6 bases, in that order; junction bases with no gene match: 13. In nucleotides, the CDR3 is TGTGCCAGCAGCTGGGCCGGACAGGTCTCAGGGGATACGCAGTATTTT. Translated: CASSWAGQVSGDTQYF.